This TCR beta chain derives from a study of OX40 agonist ivuxolimab in advanced cancers. Points from the study as a whole: On average, CD8+ T cells had more expanded clones than CD4+. Partial responders treated at 0.1-3.0 mg/kg exhibited clonal expansion among the lowest measured.

CDR3 length: 15 amino acids. Trimming took off 5 bases at V and 1 base at J, with 14 bases between the two ends. Germline-derived CDR1 and CDR2 are MNHEY and SMNVEV (reference sequence). Comments on this clone: As yet, its antigen is unknown.

Peripheral blood came from all dose cohorts at three timepoints. Using immunoSEQ multiplex PCR, the repertoire was profiled, and TCRdb retains in-frame clones only, with some absent. This table holds fewer than 40,000 clones, 75% to 90% found once. Sample: CD4+ or CD8+ T cells sorted from blood, taken in a trial of the OX40 agonist ivuxolimab. V and J are TRBV27 and TRBJ2-5, with a weak D call TRBD2 (5 bases). This TCR came from an adult with an advanced solid tumor such as melanoma, head and neck, liver or kidney cancer. Here the CDR3 DNA reads TGTGCCAGCAGTCTTAATACCGGGATCCAAGAGACCCAGTACTTC. Translation gives CASSLNTGIQETQYF.